Given below is one T cell receptor beta chain in context. Its target is unknown. Libraries were prepared by immunoSEQ multiplex PCR; TCRdb keeps only in-frame clonotypes and omits some of them. The data contain under 400,000 clones, about 94% of them singletons. The entry originates in a study of brain T cells in children with intractable seizures. Time point denoted: blood from clinic visit 5 months post-surgery; TSC patient then seizure free. Germline V gene data show CDR1 as SGHVS and CDR2 as FQNEAQ. The ends were cut back, 5 bases at V and 3 bases at J, with 25 bases in the middle. This CDR3 is 18 amino acids long. Findings of the study overall: Only CDR3 sequence similarity suggested viral specificity, without known HCMV serostatus.

The material sequenced was peripheral blood, taken more than 4 months after surgery. This TCR came from a boy in the first two years of life with tuberous sclerosis and intractable seizures. The chain joins TRBV7-8 to TRBJ2-5; D is perhaps TRBD2 (5 bases). In DNA form, the CDR3 reads TGTGCCAGCAGCCGCATTCTACTAGGCCCAGAGCGTGAAGAGACCCAGTACTTC. Protein product: CASSRILLGPEREETQYF. The full variable domain, completed using reference TRBV7-8 and TRBJ2-5, is GAGVSQSPRYKVAKRGQDVALRCDPISGHVSLFWYQQALGQGPEFLTYFQNEAQLDKSGLPSDRFFAERPEGSVSTLKIQRTQQEDSAVYLCASSRILLGPEREETQYFGPGTRLLVL.